The clone carrying this T cell receptor beta chain was seen once. The antigen remains unidentified. The CDR3 runs 12 residues. Trimming cost V 7 bases and J 4 bases, with 9 bases left between them. Germline CDR1 is MNHEY and CDR2 is SMNVEV (reference sequence). Genomic DNA belonging to each subset was distributed in equal measure over several immunoSEQ plates. The DNA input per sorted-subset replicate PCR was about 190 ng, corresponding to some 30,000 T cell genomes. TCRdb keeps only in-frame clones here, not all; method: immunoSEQ multiplex PCR. Seen here are 550,000 to 750,000 clones, around 95% observed once, and the top ten hold roughly 0.1%. This specimen comes from a study of shared clonotypes between healthy human individuals. Findings of the study overall: Blood was the only sampled material, and tissue repertoires likely differ.

Terminally differentiated effector memory CD45RA+ cells were excluded from the naive CD8 cells, which were CD45RO-negative and positively selected for CCR7. Material: naive CD8+ T cells sorted from blood. This clonotype was obtained from a woman in her twenties or thirties in good health. V and J are TRBV27 and TRBJ2-3; maybe TRBD1 (5 bases). This chain's CDR3 is CASKATADTQYF. DNA of the CDR3: TGTGCCAGCAAGGCGACAGCAGATACGCAGTATTTT.